This entry lists 31 T cell receptor beta chains sequenced from one sample in a study of blood T cell repertoires in COVID-19. TCRdb's copy holds only in-frame clones and misses some; the assay was immunoSEQ multiplex PCR. The sample comprises a few hundred thousand clones, around 82% of which are singletons, and 6.5% to 8.5% rests with the top ten. The sequenced sample consisted of PBMCs or T cells enriched from blood (not recorded which). The receptors stem from a woman aged 40 to 55 with acute COVID-19.

The sample holds a few counts of this clone. The gene calls are TRBV10-1 and TRBJ1-1; D ambiguous. The CDR3 totals 14 residues. The germline V gene has CDR1 WNHNN and CDR2 SYGVQD (reference sequence). V gave up 1 base and J gave up 7 bases, with 13 bases separating them. The CDR3 loop reads CASSELSSSSEAFF. The CDR3 region has the DNA TGCGCCAGCAGTGAGTTATCGAGCTCAAGTGAAGCTTTCTTT.

This clone was detected only once. The genes are TRBV29-1 and TRBJ1-1, with D possibly TRBD1 on 5 matching bases. Deletions cut 3 bases from V and 3 bases from J, with 11 bases between. Germline CDR1 and CDR2: SQVTM and ANQGSEA. This CDR3 comprises 13 residues. The CDR3 sequence: CSVDQGRDTEAFF. CDR3 nucleotides: TGCAGCGTTGACCAGGGCCGGGACACTGAAGCTTTCTTT.

The chain couples TRBV7-9 to TRBJ2-5; 9 nucleotides agree with TRBD1. V lost 5 bases, J lost 5 bases, and 9 bases stayed unmatched. Germline V lookup: CDR1 SEHNR, CDR2 FQNEAQ (reference sequence). The CDR3 extends over 15 amino acids. The CDR3 loop is CASSRHRGRLETQYF. CDR3 nucleotides: TGTGCCAGCAGCCGTCACAGGGGGCGGTTGGAGACCCAGTACTTC.

The chain uses TRBV7-3 and TRBJ1-2; 8 bases agree with TRBD1. From germline, CDR1 is SGHTA and CDR2 FQGTGA. The CDR3 consists of 13 residues. Trimming removed 5 bases from V and 6 bases from J; junction bases left unmatched: 5. The CDR3 coding sequence is TGTGCCAGCAGCCTAGACAGGGGAGATGGCTACACCTTC. Protein sequence: CASSLDRGDGYTF.

The chain joins TRBV4-3 to TRBJ1-2; D not resolved. Trimming cost V 0 bases and J 4 bases, with 9 bases left between them. Germline V gene data show CDR1 as LGHNA and CDR2 as YSLEER. The CDR3 has 14 residues. CDR3 sequence: CASSQDRGSYGYTF. CDR3 DNA: TGCGCCAGCAGCCAAGACAGAGGCTCCTATGGCTACACCTTC.

The chain carries TRBV28 and TRBJ2-7, with D perhaps matching TRBD2 (7 bases). This CDR3 comprises 16 residues. Looked up from germline, CDR1 is MDHEN and CDR2 is SYDVKM. Trimming left V 6 bases short and J 3 bases short, with 21 bases between. This chain's CDR3 is CASRPMAGEGLYEQYF. DNA for the CDR3: TGTGCCAGCAGGCCAATGGCAGGGGAGGGTCTCTACGAGCAGTACTTC.

The chain employs TRBV28 and TRBJ2-7, with a possible D match to TRBD1 (5 bases). V gave up 4 bases and J gave up 1 base, with 8 bases separating them. CDR3 length equals 13 residues. Germline CDR1 MDHEN, CDR2 SYDVKM. In nucleotides, the CDR3 is TGTGCCAGCAGTTCGGACACTTCCTACGAGCAGTACTTC. Its translation: CASSSDTSYEQYF.

The chain has TRBV5-1 and TRBJ2-1; 12 nucleotides match TRBD2. CDR1 and CDR2 from the germline V gene are SGHRS and YFSETQ. This CDR3 has 17 residues. Trimming took 4 bases from V and 0 from J; bases not matched to a gene: 5. CDR3 loop: CASSPQTSGGSYNEQFF. The DNA of the CDR3 is TGCGCCAGCAGCCCGCAGACTAGCGGGGGCTCCTACAATGAGCAGTTCTTC.

In this sample, this clone turned up a few times. The gene calls are TRBV6-1 and TRBJ1-1, with D tentatively TRBD1 (5 bases). Germline CDR1 reads MNHNS; CDR2 reads SASEGT. The CDR3 is 14 amino acids. The V end lost 3 bases, the J end lost 4 bases, and 12 bases lay between the germline ends. The CDR3 sequence is CASSDLRGGTEAFF. CDR3 nucleotide sequence: TGTGCCAGCAGTGATTTGAGGGGAGGCACTGAAGCTTTCTTT.

This clone came up a few times. This chain connects TRBV5-3 to TRBJ1-5; D is unclear. TRBV5-3 is an ORF, with its function uncertain. The germline V and J ends were trimmed by 5 bases and 1 base, with 19 bases remaining between them. The CDR3 is 17 amino acids. CDR3 region: CARSPRRGLISNQPQHF. CDR3 DNA sequence: TGTGCCAGAAGTCCTAGGCGCGGACTGATAAGCAATCAGCCCCAGCATTTT.

A few counts support this clone. This sequence joins TRBV2 and TRBJ2-4; no firm D call. CDR3 length: 15 amino acids. Germline CDR1 is SNHLY and CDR2 is FYNNEI. With 3 bases removed from V and 0 bases from J, the gap between germline ends came to 9 bases. In nucleotides, the CDR3 is TGTGCCAGCAGTGATTTCAGGTTAGCCAAAAACATTCAGTACTTC. It codes for CASSDFRLAKNIQYF.

Many counts were recorded for this clone. V is TRBV6-5 and J is TRBJ1-1; 7 bases line up with TRBD1. Germline V lookup: CDR1 MNHEY, CDR2 SVGAGI. V trimming: 6 bases; J trimming: 7 bases; junction bases outside the gene matches: 8. This CDR3 region has 13 residues. This CDR3 is CASRSLTGNEAFF. DNA for the CDR3: TGTGCCAGCAGAAGCCTGACAGGGAATGAAGCTTTCTTT.

This clone was counted once. The chain employs TRBV19 and TRBJ1-2; a weak D match, TRBD1 (6 bases). CDR1 is LNHDA, CDR2 SQIVND, per germline (reference sequence). V gave up 6 bases and J gave up 9 bases, with 17 bases separating them. This CDR3 has 13 residues. The CDR3 nucleotides read TGTGCCAGTAGCCCGAGGGGGATGATGAGCTACACCTTC. Protein: CASSPRGMMSYTF. The full variable domain, its missing parts supplied by reference TRBV19 and TRBJ1-2, is DGGITQSPKYLFRKEGQNVTLSCEQNLNHDAMYWYRQDPGQGLRLIYYSQIVNDFQKGDIAEGYSVSREKKESFPLTVTSAQKNPTAFYLCASSPRGMMSYTFGSGTRLTVV.

This chain uses TRBV7-9 with TRBJ2-1, with D possibly being TRBD1 (5 bases). CDR1 and CDR2 (germline): SEHNR, FQNEAQ (reference sequence). This CDR3 spans 19 amino acids. V shed 3 bases and J shed 2 bases, with 23 bases lying between them. The CDR3 loop reads CASSFISGFGQGTYNEQFF. DNA for the CDR3: TGTGCCAGCAGCTTTATAAGTGGGTTCGGTCAGGGTACCTACAATGAGCAGTTCTTC.

This clone has only a few counts. V and J are TRBV30 and TRBJ1-2; 8 bases map to TRBD1. Germline V gene sequence: CDR1 GTSNPN, CDR2 SVGIG (reference sequence). The CDR3 is 15 amino acids. The V segment lost 4 bases and the J segment 5 bases; nucleotides outside the gene matches: 12. The CDR3 DNA sequence: TGTGCCTGGACCCCAGGACAGGGTAGTAGGTATGGCTACACCTTC. Encoded protein: CAWTPGQGSRYGYTF.

V is TRBV9 and J is TRBJ2-1, with 7 bases identical to TRBD2. The ends lost 0 bases at V and 3 bases at J; junction bases unmatched: 3. The CDR3 length is 15 residues. The germline gives CDR1 SGDLS, CDR2 YYNGEE. The CDR3 loop reads CASSVASGHYNEQFF. Written as DNA, the CDR3 is TGTGCCAGCAGCGTAGCTAGCGGCCACTACAATGAGCAGTTCTTC. The entire variable domain, with the rest obtained from reference TRBV9 and TRBJ2-1, is as follows: DSGVTQTPKHLITATGQRVTLRCSPRSGDLSVYWYQQSLDQGLQFLIQYYNGEERAKGNILERFSAQQFPDLHSELNLSSLELGDSALYFCASSVASGHYNEQFFGPGTRLTVL.

The V call is TRBV30, the J call TRBJ2-1; maybe TRBD2 (7 bases). The V end lost 1 base, the J end lost 9 bases, and 10 bases lay between the germline ends. The CDR3 is 12 residues long. CDR1 is GTSNPN and CDR2 is SVGIG in the germline V gene (reference sequence). The CDR3: CAWSGGGLEQFF. CDR3 bases: TGTGCCTGGAGTGGGGGGGGCCTTGAGCAGTTCTTC.

The rearrangement uses TRBV11-2 and TRBJ2-7; TRBD1 matches 9 bases. Germline lookup yields CDR1 SGHAT and CDR2 FQNNGV. Trimming cost V 5 bases and J 1 base; bases outside gene matches: 3. The CDR3 is made up of 14 amino acids. The CDR3 nucleotides are TGTGCCAGCAGCCGGGACAGGGCTTCCTACGAGCAGTACTTC. Translation gives CASSRDRASYEQYF.

This clone showed up just once. The chain links TRBV6-4 to TRBJ1-1; no reliable D call. V was pared by 0 bases and J by 6 bases, with 20 bases between. CDR1 and CDR2 (germline): MRHNA, SNTAGT. CDR3 length: 17 residues. In DNA, the CDR3 is TGTGCCAGCAGTGACTCGGGTTCCCTCGGAGGGTATCCTGAAGCTTTCTTT. Its translation is CASSDSGSLGGYPEAFF.

The chain is built from TRBV5-1 and TRBJ2-2; TRBD1 matches 8 bases. The CDR3 extends over 16 amino acids. Trimming cost V 4 bases and J 1 base; bases outside gene matches: 6. Germline-derived CDR1 and CDR2 are SGHRS and YFSETQ. CDR3 amino acids: CASSGTGQVNTGELFF. The CDR3 DNA follows: TGCGCCAGCAGCGGAACGGGACAGGTGAACACCGGGGAGCTGTTTTTT.

This clone has a handful of counts. At one end, the junction sequence differs from germline, possibly due to a read error. This chain uses TRBV2 with TRBJ1-1, with D possibly TRBD1 on 6 matching bases. Germline V lookup: CDR1 SNHLY, CDR2 FYNNEI. The CDR3 has 13 amino acids. The DNA of the CDR3 is TGTGCCAGCAGCGAAGACAGGTTGGCTGAAGCTTTCTTT. Translation: CASSEDRLAEAFF. The full variable domain, rest sourced from reference TRBV2 and TRBJ1-1, is EPEVTQTPSHQVTQMGQEVILRCVPISNHLYFYWYRQILGQKVEFLVSFYNNEISEKSEIFDDQFSVERPDGSNFTLKIRSTKLEDSAMYFCASSEDRLAEAFFGQGTRLTVV.

The chain uses TRBV28 and TRBJ2-7, with 8 bases identical to TRBD1. The V gene end was trimmed by 6 bases and the J gene end by 3 bases; junction bases not matched to a gene: 13. The germline V gene encodes CDR1 MDHEN and CDR2 SYDVKM. CDR3 length: 16 residues. CDR3 residues: CASSPSPTGDLYEQYF. The CDR3 coding sequence is TGTGCCAGCAGCCCATCCCCGACAGGGGATCTCTACGAGCAGTACTTC.

This clone was observed a handful of times. The chain is built from TRBV5-1 and TRBJ1-6; D unresolved. This CDR3 has 14 residues. The germline V gene has CDR1 SGHRS and CDR2 YFSETQ. V dropped 4 bases and J dropped 4 bases, with 9 bases sitting between them. Written as DNA, the CDR3 is TGCGCCAGCAGCCCGGAGGTATATAATTCACCCCTCCACTTT. It codes for CASSPEVYNSPLHF. Filled out from reference TRBV5-1 and TRBJ1-6, the complete variable domain reads KAGVTQTPRYLIKTRGQQVTLSCSPISGHRSVSWYQQTPGQGLQFLFEYFSETQRNKGNFPGRFSGRQFSNSRSEMNVSTLELGDSALYLCASSPEVYNSPLHFGNGTRLTVT.

The sample holds one count of this clone. The chain carries TRBV7-3 and TRBJ2-1; 7 bases line up with TRBD2. Germline trimming cut 4 bases from V and 9 bases from J; bases unmatched to any gene: 6. The CDR3 has 13 amino acids. Germline V gene lookup returns CDR1 SGHTA and CDR2 FQGTGA. As DNA, the CDR3 is TGTGCCAGCAGCTCCTCGGGGAGGGGTGAGCAGTTCTTC. The encoded protein is CASSSSGRGEQFF. The whole variable domain, remainder taken from reference TRBV7-3 and TRBJ2-1, is GAGVSQTPSNKVTEKGKYVELRCDPISGHTALYWYRQSLGQGPEFLIYFQGTGAADDSGLPNDRFFAVRPEGSVSTLKIQRTERGDSAVYLCASSSSGRGEQFFGPGTRLTVL.

The J gene is TRBJ2-7, the V gene TRBV7-2; the D gene is possibly TRBD2 (6 bases). Per germline, CDR1 SGHTA and CDR2 FQGNSA. Between the trimmed V and J ends, which lost 3 bases and 3 bases, there was a span of 15 bases. The CDR3 contains 15 residues. The CDR3 DNA sequence: TGTGCCAGCAGCTTGTCCCGCGGGGCATTCTACGAGCAGTACTTC. This sequence encodes CASSLSRGAFYEQYF.

The CDR3 DNA is TGCAGCGTTGGTACTAGCGGGAGGAATGAGCAGTTCTTC. It translates to CSVGTSGRNEQFF. This rearrangement joins TRBV29-1 to TRBJ2-1, with 12 nucleotides matching TRBD2. Germline CDR1 and CDR2: SQVTM and ANQGSEA. With V trimmed by 4 bases and J by 7 bases, 2 bases remained unmatched. The CDR3 extends over 13 amino acids.

The chain joins TRBV7-3 to TRBJ2-5, with D perhaps matching TRBD2 (5 bases). The ends were cut back, 5 bases at V and 4 bases at J, with 11 bases in the middle. CDR1 SGHTA and CDR2 FQGTGA come from the germline V gene. The CDR3 spans 13 residues. The CDR3 DNA reads TGTGCCAGCAGCCGCGGCGGAGGAGAGACCCAGTACTTC. It translates to CASSRGGGETQYF.

The J gene is TRBJ2-2, the V gene TRBV4-1, with TRBD1 matching over 7 bases. CDR1 MGHRA and CDR2 YSYEKL come from the germline V gene. The CDR3 is made up of 16 amino acids. V trimming: 2 bases; J trimming: 0 bases; junction bases outside the gene matches: 3. CDR3 loop: CASSQLGQTNTGELFF. The CDR3 DNA is TGCGCCAGCAGCCAACTGGGACAGACGAACACCGGGGAGCTGTTTTTT.

The chain employs TRBV27 and TRBJ1-6; tentative D call: TRBD1 (5 bases). Germline values: CDR1 MNHEY, CDR2 SMNVEV (reference sequence). The germline V and J ends were trimmed by 9 bases and 0 bases, with 12 bases remaining between them. This CDR3 contains 15 residues. CDR3 residues: CASGGADSYNSPLHF. In DNA, the CDR3 is TGTGCCAGTGGAGGGGCAGACTCCTATAATTCACCCCTCCACTTT.

The CDR3 is CASSQDLASSGNTIYF. CDR3 in DNA: TGTGCCAGCAGCCAAGATTTGGCTAGCTCTGGAAACACCATATATTTT. The V and J genes are TRBV14 and TRBJ1-3, with D uncertain. Trimming took off 0 bases at V and 0 bases at J, with 9 bases between the two ends. CDR1 and CDR2 (germline): SGHDN, FVKESK. The CDR3 totals 16 residues.

V is TRBV6-6 and J is TRBJ2-2; possibly TRBD2 for D (6 bases). CDR1 and CDR2 from the germline V gene are MNHNY and SVGAGI (reference sequence). The V end was cut by 7 bases, the J end by 2 bases, with 17 bases between. The CDR3 totals 16 residues. The CDR3 coding sequence is TGTGCCAGCACGGAGGCGGCGGGAATCAACACCGGGGAGCTGTTTTTT. This translates into CASTEAAGINTGELFF.